A single sample is the source of the 8 T cell receptor beta chains below, sequenced in a study of beta chain features in type 1 diabetes. Study outcomes and limitations: The study found moderately but significantly shorter TCRB CDR3s in all four CD4+ subsets of Type 1 diabetes patients.

Their antigens are not known. The study reverse transcribed the entire isolated RNA, so it sequenced expressed TCRB transcripts. Sequencing used immunoSEQ multiplex PCR; TCRdb keeps in-frame clones, though not all of them. Seen here are hundreds of thousands of clones, 10% to 15% observed once, and the top ten hold less than 0.025%. The source material was naive CD4+ T cells from blood. The receptor source for this set is a man aged 18-30 years with type 1 diabetes.

The sample holds a few counts of this clone. The chain employs TRBV7-2 and TRBJ2-1; D gene uncertain. V was cut by 2 bases and J by 4 bases, with 12 bases left in between. The CDR3 runs 15 residues. Germline-derived CDR1 and CDR2 are SGHTA and FQGNSA. CDR3 in amino acids: CASSLQAVLYNEQFF. CDR3 DNA sequence: TGTGCCAGCAGCTTACAGGCCGTCTTGTACAATGAGCAGTTCTTC.

A note on this clone: The same CDR3 can be traced to other DNA sequences in this sample. The chain carries TRBV30 and TRBJ2-7; tentatively, D is TRBD1 or TRBD2 (5 bases each). The CDR3 is made up of 12 amino acids. The V end was cut by 0 bases, the J end by 7 bases, with 10 bases between. In germline, CDR1 is GTSNPN, CDR2 SVGIG (reference sequence). The CDR3 loop is CAWSVRGDEQYF. As DNA, the CDR3 is TGTGCCTGGAGTGTACGAGGGGATGAGCAGTACTTC.

The V and J genes are TRBV6-5 and TRBJ1-2; D ambiguous. V was clipped by 8 bases and J by 2 bases, with 9 bases between them. Germline V gives CDR1 MNHEY, CDR2 SVGAGI. This CDR3 contains 12 residues. Here the CDR3 reads CASRRTNYGYTF. For the CDR3, the DNA is TGTGCCAGCCGACGCACAAACTATGGCTACACCTTC.

Here the CDR3 reads CASSPDRGGTEAFF. In DNA form, the CDR3 reads TGCGCCAGCAGCCCTGACAGGGGTGGAACTGAAGCTTTCTTT. The V call is TRBV4-1, the J call TRBJ1-1, with 8 bases that match TRBD1. V was clipped by 4 bases and J by 5 bases; unmatched bases: 6. Germline V CDR1 and CDR2: MGHRA, YSYEKL. The CDR3 is made up of 14 amino acids.

This clone showed up just a few times. This chain joins TRBV10-2 and TRBJ2-3; TRBD2 is a possible D gene (5 bases). The CDR3 consists of 14 residues. V was pared by 6 bases and J by 8 bases, with 18 bases between. Germline CDR1 reads WSHSY; CDR2 reads SAAADI. The CDR3 here is CASSPAGPSRTQYF. Written as DNA, the CDR3 is TGCGCCAGCAGCCCGGCGGGTCCTTCCCGTACGCAGTATTTT.

This clone was seen a few times. This rearrangement joins TRBV9 to TRBJ2-3, with 12 bases aligning to TRBD2. CDR1 SGDLS and CDR2 YYNGEE come from the germline V gene. CDR3 length equals 17 residues. V gave up 4 bases and J gave up 1 base; unmatched junction bases: 7. For the CDR3, the DNA is TGTGCCAGCAGCCCGCGGACTAGCGGGGCCCGCACAGATACGCAGTATTTT. It is translated as CASSPRTSGARTDTQYF. Full variable domain (remainder filled in from reference TRBV9 and TRBJ2-3): DSGVTQTPKHLITATGQRVTLRCSPRSGDLSVYWYQQSLDQGLQFLIQYYNGEERAKGNILERFSAQQFPDLHSELNLSSLELGDSALYFCASSPRTSGARTDTQYFGPGTRLTVL.

The chain's CDR3 is CASSNRGGEQYF. The CDR3 coding sequence is TGCGCCAGCAGTAACAGGGGAGGCGAGCAGTACTTC. The chain carries TRBV10-2 and TRBJ2-7, with D perhaps TRBD1 (7 bases). The CDR3 runs 12 residues. Per germline, CDR1 WSHSY and CDR2 SAAADI. V was cut by 5 bases and J by 6 bases, with 11 bases left in between.

The rearrangement joins TRBV15 to TRBJ1-3, with a possible D match to TRBD1 (6 bases). CDR1 and CDR2 from the germline V gene are LNHNV and YYDKDF (reference sequence). The CDR3 runs to 15 residues. Trimming pared 0 bases from V and 4 bases from J, leaving 10 bases between. The DNA of the CDR3 is TGTGCCACCAGCAGAGACGGGGGCGCCGGAAACACCATATATTTT. The encoded protein is CATSRDGGAGNTIYF.